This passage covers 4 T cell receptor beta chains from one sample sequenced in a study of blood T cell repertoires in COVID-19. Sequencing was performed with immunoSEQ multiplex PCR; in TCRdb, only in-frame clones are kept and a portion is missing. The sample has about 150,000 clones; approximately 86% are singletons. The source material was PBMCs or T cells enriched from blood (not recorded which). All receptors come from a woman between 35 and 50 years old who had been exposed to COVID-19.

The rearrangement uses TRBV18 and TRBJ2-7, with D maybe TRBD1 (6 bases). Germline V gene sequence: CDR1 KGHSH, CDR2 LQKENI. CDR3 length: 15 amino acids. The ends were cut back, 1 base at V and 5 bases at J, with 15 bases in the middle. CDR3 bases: TGTGCCAGCTCACCACGATCCATACAGGGAAACGAGCAGTACTTC. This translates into CASSPRSIQGNEQYF.

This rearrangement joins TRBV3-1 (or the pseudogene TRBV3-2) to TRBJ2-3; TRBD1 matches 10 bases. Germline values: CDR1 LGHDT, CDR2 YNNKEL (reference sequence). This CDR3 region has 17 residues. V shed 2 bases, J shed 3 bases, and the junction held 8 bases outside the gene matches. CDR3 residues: CASSQRTPGQGTDTQYF. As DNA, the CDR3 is TGTGCCAGCAGCCAAAGGACACCGGGACAGGGGACAGATACGCAGTATTTT.

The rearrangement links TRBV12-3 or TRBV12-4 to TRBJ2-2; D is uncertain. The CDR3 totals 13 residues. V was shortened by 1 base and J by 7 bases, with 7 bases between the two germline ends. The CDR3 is CASSLVVNGELFF. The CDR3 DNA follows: TGTGCCAGCAGTTTAGTAGTGAACGGGGAGCTGTTTTTT.

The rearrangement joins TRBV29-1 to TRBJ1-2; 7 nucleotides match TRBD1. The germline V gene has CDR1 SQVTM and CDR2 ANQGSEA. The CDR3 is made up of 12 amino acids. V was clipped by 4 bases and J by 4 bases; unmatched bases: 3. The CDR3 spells CSVGDSSYGYTF. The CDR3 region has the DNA TGCAGCGTTGGGGACAGTAGCTATGGCTACACCTTC.